This TCR beta chain was identified in a study of blood T cell repertoires in COVID-19. CDR1 is MNHEY, CDR2 SVGAGI, per germline. The CDR3 has 14 residues. V was clipped by 6 bases and J by 4 bases; unmatched bases: 4. Only a few counts were recorded for this clone. Clones were read by immunoSEQ multiplex PCR, and TCRdb kept only the in-frame ones, dropping some. The profile shows 40,000 to 45,000 clones, about 88% of them singletons. This chain connects TRBV6-5 to TRBJ1-1; 11 bases fit TRBD1. The sequencing sample was made of peripheral blood. The receptor comes from a human donor in a cohort sampled during active COVID-19. The CDR3 region has the DNA TGTGCCAGCAGCCCGGGGACAGGGGGCACTGAAGCTTTCTTT. Translating it yields CASSPGTGGTEAFF.